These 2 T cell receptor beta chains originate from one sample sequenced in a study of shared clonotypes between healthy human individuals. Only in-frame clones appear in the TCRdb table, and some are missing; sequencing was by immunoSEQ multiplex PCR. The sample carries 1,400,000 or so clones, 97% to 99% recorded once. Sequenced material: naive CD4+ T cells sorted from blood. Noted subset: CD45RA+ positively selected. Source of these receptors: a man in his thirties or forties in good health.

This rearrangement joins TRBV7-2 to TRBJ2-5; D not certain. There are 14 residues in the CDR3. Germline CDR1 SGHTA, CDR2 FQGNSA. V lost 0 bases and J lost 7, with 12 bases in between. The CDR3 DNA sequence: TGTGCCAGCAGCTTAGCGGGGTGGGGTGGGACCCAGTACTTC. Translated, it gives CASSLAGWGGTQYF.

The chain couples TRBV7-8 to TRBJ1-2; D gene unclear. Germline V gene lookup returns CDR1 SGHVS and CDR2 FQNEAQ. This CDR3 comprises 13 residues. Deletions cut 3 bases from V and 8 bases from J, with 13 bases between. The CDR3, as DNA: TGTGCCAGCAGCTTTAATCCCTCGGTGGGCTACACCTTC. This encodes CASSFNPSVGYTF. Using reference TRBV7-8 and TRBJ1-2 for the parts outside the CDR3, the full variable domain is GAGVSQSPRYKVAKRGQDVALRCDPISGHVSLFWYQQALGQGPEFLTYFQNEAQLDKSGLPSDRFFAERPEGSVSTLKIQRTQQEDSAVYLCASSFNPSVGYTFGSGTRLTVV.